A single sample is the source of the 9 T cell receptor beta chains below, sequenced in a study of blood T cell repertoires in COVID-19. The data were produced by immunoSEQ multiplex PCR, yet TCRdb's version contains in-frame clones alone and is incomplete. The sample carries more than 25,000 clones, around nine tenths recorded once. The specimen sequenced was peripheral blood. The receptor set was obtained from a man aged 50 or older with active COVID-19.

The V and J genes are TRBV7-9 and TRBJ2-3; 9 nucleotides agree with TRBD2. This CDR3 is 17 amino acids long. CDR1 is SEHNR, CDR2 FQNEAQ, per germline (reference sequence). V was pared by 1 base and J by 2 bases, with 7 bases of the junction left unmatched. The CDR3, as DNA: TGTGCCAGCAGCTTAGAGGGTAGCGGGGGCCACACAGATACGCAGTATTTT. Amino acid sequence: CASSLEGSGGHTDTQYF.

The V gene is TRBV24-1, the J gene TRBJ2-7, with 7 nucleotides matching TRBD2. This CDR3 contains 15 residues. V trimming: 9 bases; J trimming: 4 bases; junction bases outside the gene matches: 14. The germline V gene has CDR1 KGHDR and CDR2 SFDVKD. CDR3 DNA: TGTGCCACCTTACGGGGAGCTAGCGGCAGATACGAGCAGTACGTC. As protein: CATLRGASGRYEQYV.

This chain joins TRBV7-2 and TRBJ2-4, with D maybe TRBD1 (5 bases). V lost 5 bases and J 4 bases, leaving 15 bases between the germline ends. The CDR3 consists of 15 residues. The germline V gene encodes CDR1 SGHTA and CDR2 FQGNSA. The chain's CDR3 is CASSASARQKNIQYF. The CDR3 DNA follows: TGTGCCAGCAGCGCCAGCGCCCGACAGAAAAACATTCAGTACTTC.

V is TRBV18 and J is TRBJ2-6, with D tentatively TRBD1 (6 bases). The CDR3 is made up of 17 amino acids. Trimming cost V 4 bases and J 0 bases, with 13 bases left between them. Germline loops: CDR1 KGHSH, CDR2 LQKENI. As DNA, the CDR3 is TGTGCCAGCTCACTCGAGACAGGCCGCTCTGGGGCCAACGTCCTGACTTTC. It yields the protein CASSLETGRSGANVLTF.

V usage is TRBV5-1 and J usage is TRBJ2-1; a weak D match, TRBD2 (7 bases). The CDR3 is 13 residues long. From germline, CDR1 is SGHRS and CDR2 YFSETQ. Trimming removed 3 bases from V and 8 bases from J, with 12 bases in between. CDR3 nucleotides: TGCGCCAGCAGCTGGCGGGGGCCGGATGAGCAGTTCTTC. Translation: CASSWRGPDEQFF.

This chain links TRBV4-1 with TRBJ2-1; 13 bases agree with TRBD2. V lost 5 bases, J lost 10 bases, and 8 bases stayed unmatched. Germline assignment: CDR1 MGHRA and CDR2 YSYEKL. The CDR3 runs to 15 residues. The CDR3 loop reads CASSFGLAGEREQFF. As DNA, the CDR3 is TGCGCCAGCAGCTTTGGACTAGCGGGGGAGAGGGAGCAGTTCTTC.

V is TRBV5-1 and J is TRBJ1-5; D perhaps matches TRBD1 (6 bases). The CDR3 sequence is 15 residues long. Trimming took off 0 bases at V and 3 bases at J, with 10 bases between the two ends. CDR1 and CDR2 from the germline V gene are SGHRS and YFSETQ. The chain's CDR3 is CASSLAGQNNQPQHF. The CDR3 DNA follows: TGCGCCAGCAGCTTGGCCGGACAGAACAATCAGCCCCAGCATTTT.

The rearrangement uses TRBV7-6 and TRBJ1-1, with a tentative D call TRBD1 (6 bases). This CDR3 contains 16 residues. The germline gives CDR1 SGHVS, CDR2 FNYEAQ. The V gene lost 5 bases and the J gene lost 1 base, with 17 bases spanning the gap. Here the CDR3 reads CASSLHRAGTNTEAFF. The CDR3 DNA reads TGTGCCAGCAGCCTTCACAGGGCAGGGACGAACACTGAAGCTTTCTTT.

The chain links TRBV7-2 to TRBJ2-6; 10 bases are a match to TRBD1. The CDR3 is 17 amino acids. Germline CDR1 and CDR2: SGHTA and FQGNSA. Unmatched junction bases numbered 6, after V lost 4 bases and J lost 3 bases. CDR3 sequence reads: CASSSRGTGDGANVLTF. The CDR3 DNA follows: TGTGCCAGCAGCTCACGAGGGACAGGGGATGGGGCCAACGTCCTGACTTTC.